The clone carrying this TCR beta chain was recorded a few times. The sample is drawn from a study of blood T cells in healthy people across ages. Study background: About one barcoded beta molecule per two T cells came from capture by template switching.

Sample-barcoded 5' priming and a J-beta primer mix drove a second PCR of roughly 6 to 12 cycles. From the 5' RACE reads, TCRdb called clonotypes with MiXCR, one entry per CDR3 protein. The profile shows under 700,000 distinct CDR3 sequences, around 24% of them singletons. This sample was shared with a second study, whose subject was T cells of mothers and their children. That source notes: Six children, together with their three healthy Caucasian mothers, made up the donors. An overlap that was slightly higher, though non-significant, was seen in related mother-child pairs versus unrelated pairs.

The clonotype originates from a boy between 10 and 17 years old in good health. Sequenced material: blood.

The CDR3 nucleotides are TGCAGTGCTAGAGATGGCGCGCCTACTACCGGGGAGCTGTTTTTT. Translation: CSARDGAPTTGELFF. The chain joins TRBV20-1 to TRBJ2-2; no clear D. Deletions cut 0 bases from V and 5 bases from J, with 13 bases between. The CDR3 covers 15 residues. Germline CDR1 reads DFQATT; CDR2 reads SNEGSKA (reference sequence).